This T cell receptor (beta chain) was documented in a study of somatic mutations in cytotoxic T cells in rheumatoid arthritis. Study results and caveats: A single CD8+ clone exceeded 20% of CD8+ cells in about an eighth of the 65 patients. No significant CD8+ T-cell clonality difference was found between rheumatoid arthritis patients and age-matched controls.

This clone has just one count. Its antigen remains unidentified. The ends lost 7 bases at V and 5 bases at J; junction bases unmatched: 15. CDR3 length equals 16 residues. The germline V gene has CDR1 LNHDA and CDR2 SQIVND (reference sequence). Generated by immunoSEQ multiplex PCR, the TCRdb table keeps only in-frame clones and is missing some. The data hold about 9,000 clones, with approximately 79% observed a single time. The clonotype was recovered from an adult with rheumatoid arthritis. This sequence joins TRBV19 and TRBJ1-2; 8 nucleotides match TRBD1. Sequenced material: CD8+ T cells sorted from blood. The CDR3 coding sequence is TGTGCCAGTAATCGGGGCCAGGGGGCGACCCCTTATGGCTACACCTTC. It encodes CASNRGQGATPYGYTF.